This T cell receptor (beta chain) derives from a study of T cell repertoires in cytomegalovirus infection. Across the study: It can be stated that public TCR beta signatures indicated CMV infection as well as a matching HLA type. Study-wide findings and caveats: HLA-C-restricted CMV-specific TCR beta clonotypes prevailed in the ex vivo response. Individuals carrying CMV plus the relevant HLA were identified by cumulative frequency of public TCR beta families.

TCRdb independently ran MiXCR on the reads; one entry per CDR3 protein. This table holds 270,000 or so distinct CDR3 sequences, 15% to 20% found once. With respect to this clonotype: Its target is unknown.

Trimming took off 2 bases at V and 5 bases at J, with 24 bases between the two ends. The CDR3 is 18 residues long. CDR1 is SEHNR, CDR2 FQNEAQ, per germline (reference sequence). The V and J genes are TRBV7-9 and TRBJ2-5; TRBD1 is a possible D gene (6 bases). The clonotype comes from a human donor in good health (CMV status not recorded). Some clones in this sample may be carry-over from other donors' samples. What was sequenced was CD8+ T cells from PBMCs. Written as DNA, the CDR3 is TGTGCCAGCAGCTTACCAGTTGTAGGGCTAGGACAGTGGGAGACCCAGTACTTC. The encoded protein is CASSLPVVGLGQWETQYF.